The rows below give T cell receptor beta chains drawn from one sample of a study of cytomegalovirus exposure and HLA in healthy donors. Sequenced by immunoSEQ multiplex PCR; TCRdb stores in-frame clones only, minus some. The data show about 170,000 clones, with 80% seen just once and 2% to 2.5% held by the top ten. What was sequenced was PBMCs. These receptors were collected from a male donor in good health and CMV-seronegative. CDR3s include the opening cysteine and the closing phenylalanine or tryptophan. Fields, in order: J gene, D gene, clone size, V gene, CDR3 protein, CDR3 DNA. A D gene is named only where the DNA matches it firmly. Clone size appears in some rows only: once, few, many, or a class for an expanded clone.

j_call: TRBJ2-7
d_call: TRBD1
clone_size: NA
v_call: TRBV27
cdr3_aa: CASSPTQGNYEQYF
cdr3_nt: TGTGCCAGCAGTCCCACACAGGGGAACTACGAGCAGTACTTC

j_call: TRBJ1-5
d_call: TRBD1
clone_size: NA
v_call: TRBV5-1
cdr3_aa: CASSLQGPSGNQPQHF
cdr3_nt: TGCGCCAGCAGCCTACAGGGGCCCTCAGGCAATCAGCCCCAGCATTTT

j_call: TRBJ1-2
d_call: TRBD1
clone_size: NA
v_call: TRBV5-1
cdr3_aa: CASSTAGTANYGYTF
cdr3_nt: TGCGCCAGCAGCACAGCCGGGACAGCTAACTATGGCTACACCTTC

j_call: TRBJ2-7
d_call: NA
clone_size: NA
v_call: TRBV6-1
cdr3_aa: CASSPPGHYEQYF
cdr3_nt: TGTGCCAGCAGTCCCCCGGGACACTACGAGCAGTACTTC

j_call: TRBJ2-1
d_call: TRBD2
clone_size: NA
v_call: TRBV7-2
cdr3_aa: CASSFLAGSSYNEQFF
cdr3_nt: TGTGCCAGCAGCTTCCTAGCGGGTAGCTCCTACAATGAGCAGTTCTTC

j_call: TRBJ2-2
d_call: NA
clone_size: NA
v_call: TRBV5-6
cdr3_aa: CASNPGRTNTGELFF
cdr3_nt: TGTGCCAGCAACCCCGGCAGGACGAACACCGGGGAGCTGTTTTTT

j_call: TRBJ2-2
d_call: TRBD2
clone_size: NA
v_call: TRBV5-4
cdr3_aa: CASSWTSGGALTGELFF
cdr3_nt: TGTGCCAGCAGCTGGACTAGCGGGGGGGCCTTGACCGGGGAGCTGTTTTTT

j_call: TRBJ2-7
d_call: TRBD1
clone_size: NA
v_call: TRBV5-1
cdr3_aa: CASSRGQDHSGEQYF
cdr3_nt: TGCGCCAGCAGCAGGGGACAGGACCATTCTGGCGAGCAGTACTTC

j_call: TRBJ2-1
d_call: NA
clone_size: NA
v_call: TRBV7-2
cdr3_aa: CASSPYNEQFF
cdr3_nt: TGTGCCAGCAGCCCATACAATGAGCAGTTCTTC

j_call: TRBJ1-6
d_call: NA
clone_size: NA
v_call: TRBV10-2
cdr3_aa: CASQDRTRSSPLHF
cdr3_nt: TGCGCCAGCCAAGACAGGACCCGGAGTTCACCCCTCCACTTT

j_call: TRBJ1-5
d_call: NA
clone_size: NA
v_call: TRBV6-6
cdr3_aa: CASSYSGGVRQPQHF
cdr3_nt: TGTGCCAGCAGTTATTCAGGAGGGGTGAGGCAGCCCCAGCATTTT

j_call: TRBJ1-2
d_call: TRBD1
clone_size: NA
v_call: TRBV2
cdr3_aa: CASPGTGSYGYTF
cdr3_nt: TGTGCCAGCCCGGGGACAGGCTCCTATGGCTACACCTTC

j_call: TRBJ1-1
d_call: TRBD1
clone_size: NA
v_call: TRBV19
cdr3_aa: CASRRTGSNTEAFF
cdr3_nt: TGTGCCAGCCGCCGGACAGGGTCTAACACTGAAGCTTTCTTT

j_call: TRBJ2-6
d_call: NA
clone_size: NA
v_call: TRBV6-6
cdr3_aa: CASSSTPPPGANVLTF
cdr3_nt: TGTGCCAGCAGTTCGACACCTCCCCCTGGGGCCAACGTCCTGACTTTC

j_call: TRBJ2-7
d_call: NA
clone_size: NA
v_call: TRBV11-2
cdr3_aa: CASSSPDTDYEQYF
cdr3_nt: TGTGCCAGCAGCTCACCCGATACAGACTACGAGCAGTACTTC

j_call: TRBJ2-3
d_call: NA
clone_size: NA
v_call: TRBV4-2
cdr3_aa: CASSQVGGLSTDTQYF
cdr3_nt: TGTGCCAGCAGCCAAGTCGGGGGGCTTAGCACAGATACGCAGTATTTT

j_call: TRBJ2-1
d_call: TRBD1
clone_size: NA
v_call: TRBV29-1
cdr3_aa: CSAAARQGSYNEQFF
cdr3_nt: TGCAGCGCCGCCGCTCGACAGGGGTCCTACAATGAGCAGTTCTTC

j_call: TRBJ1-6
d_call: NA
clone_size: NA
v_call: TRBV7-2
cdr3_aa: CASSLELWTPPLHF
cdr3_nt: TGTGCCAGCAGCTTAGAATTGTGGACTCCACCCCTCCACTTT

j_call: TRBJ2-1
d_call: NA
clone_size: NA
v_call: TRBV5-1
cdr3_aa: CASSPDNEQFF
cdr3_nt: TGCGCCAGCAGCCCTGACAATGAGCAGTTCTTC

j_call: TRBJ1-2
d_call: TRBD1
clone_size: NA
v_call: TRBV29-1
cdr3_aa: CSVSDRGLGYGYTF
cdr3_nt: TGCAGCGTGTCTGACAGGGGGCTCGGCTATGGCTACACCTTC

j_call: TRBJ2-1
d_call: NA
clone_size: once
v_call: TRBV10-3
cdr3_aa: CAISESGGLVYNEQFF
cdr3_nt: TGTGCCATCAGTGAGTCGGGCGGACTGGTATACAATGAGCAGTTCTTC